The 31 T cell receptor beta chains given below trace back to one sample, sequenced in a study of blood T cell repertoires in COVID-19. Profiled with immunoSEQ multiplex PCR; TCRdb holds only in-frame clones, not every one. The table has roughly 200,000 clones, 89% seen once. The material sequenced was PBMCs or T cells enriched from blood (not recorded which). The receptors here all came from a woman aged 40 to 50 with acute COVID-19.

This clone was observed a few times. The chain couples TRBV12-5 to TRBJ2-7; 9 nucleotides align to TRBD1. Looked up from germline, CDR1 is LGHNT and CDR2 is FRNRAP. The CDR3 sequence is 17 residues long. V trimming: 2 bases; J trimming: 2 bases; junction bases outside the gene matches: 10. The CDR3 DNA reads TGTGCTAGTGGTTTGCTCCCGACAGGGGGAAATACCTACGAGCAGTACTTC. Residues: CASGLLPTGGNTYEQYF. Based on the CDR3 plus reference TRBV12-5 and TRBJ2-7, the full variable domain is DARVTQTPRHKVTEMGQEVTMRCQPILGHNTVFWYRQTMMQGLELLAYFRNRAPLDDSGMPKDRFSAEMPDATLATLKIQPSEPRDSAVYFCASGLLPTGGNTYEQYFGPGTRLTVT.

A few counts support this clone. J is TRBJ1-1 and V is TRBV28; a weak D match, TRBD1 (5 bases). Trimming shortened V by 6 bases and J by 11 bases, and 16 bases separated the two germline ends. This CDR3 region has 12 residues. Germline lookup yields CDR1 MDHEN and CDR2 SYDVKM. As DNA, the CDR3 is TGTGCCAGCAGCCTAATCAGGGTCCGGGCTTTCTTT. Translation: CASSLIRVRAFF.

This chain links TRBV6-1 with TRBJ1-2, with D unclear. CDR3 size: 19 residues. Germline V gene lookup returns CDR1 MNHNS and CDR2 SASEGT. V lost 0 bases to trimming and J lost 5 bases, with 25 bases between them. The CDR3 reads CASSEAVIIAFLPSYGYTF. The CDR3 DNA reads TGTGCCAGCAGTGAAGCGGTTATTATTGCGTTCCTACCTTCTTATGGCTACACCTTC.

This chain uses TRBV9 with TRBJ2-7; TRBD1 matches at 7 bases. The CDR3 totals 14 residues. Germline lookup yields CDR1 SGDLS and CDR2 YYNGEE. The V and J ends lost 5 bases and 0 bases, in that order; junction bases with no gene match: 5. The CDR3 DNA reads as TGTGCCAGCAGTCTACAGGGGAGCTCCTACGAGCAGTACTTC. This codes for CASSLQGSSYEQYF.

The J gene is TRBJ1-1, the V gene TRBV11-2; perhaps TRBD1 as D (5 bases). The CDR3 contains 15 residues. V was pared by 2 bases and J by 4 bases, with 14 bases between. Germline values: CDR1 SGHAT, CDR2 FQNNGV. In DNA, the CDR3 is TGTGCCAGCAGCTTACTAGGGGCAGAGATCACTGAAGCTTTCTTT. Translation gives CASSLLGAEITEAFF.

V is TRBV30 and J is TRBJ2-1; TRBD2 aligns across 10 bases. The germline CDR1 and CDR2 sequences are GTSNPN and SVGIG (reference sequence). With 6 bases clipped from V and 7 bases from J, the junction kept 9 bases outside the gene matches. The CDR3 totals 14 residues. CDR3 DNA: TGTGCCTGCCGTGTAGCGGGAGGTGTAAATGAGCAGTTCTTC. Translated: CACRVAGGVNEQFF.

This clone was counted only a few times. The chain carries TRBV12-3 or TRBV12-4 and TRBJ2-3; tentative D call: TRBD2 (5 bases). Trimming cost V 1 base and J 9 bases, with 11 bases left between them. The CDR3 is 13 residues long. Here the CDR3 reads CASSLVGSLTQYF. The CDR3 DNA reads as TGTGCCAGCAGTTTAGTTGGGAGTTTGACGCAGTATTTT.

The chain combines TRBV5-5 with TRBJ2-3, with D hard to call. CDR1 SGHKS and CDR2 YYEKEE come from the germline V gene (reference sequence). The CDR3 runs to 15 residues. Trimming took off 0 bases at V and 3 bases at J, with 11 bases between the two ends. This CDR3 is CASSLASVITDTQYF. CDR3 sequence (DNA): TGTGCCAGCAGCTTGGCCTCGGTCATAACAGATACGCAGTATTTT.

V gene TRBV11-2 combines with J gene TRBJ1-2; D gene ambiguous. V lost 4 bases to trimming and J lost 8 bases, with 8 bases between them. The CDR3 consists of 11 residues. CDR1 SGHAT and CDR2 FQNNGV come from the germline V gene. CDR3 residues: CASSSIRGYTF. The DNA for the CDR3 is TGTGCCAGCAGCTCTATTCGGGGCTACACCTTC.

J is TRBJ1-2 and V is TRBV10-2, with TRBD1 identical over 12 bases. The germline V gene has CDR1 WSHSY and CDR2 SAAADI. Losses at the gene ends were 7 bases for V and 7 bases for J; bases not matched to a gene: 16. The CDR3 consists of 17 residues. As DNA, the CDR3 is TGCGCCAGCAAAACGAATCCGGGACAGGGGGCGGTTAGTGGCTACACCTTC. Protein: CASKTNPGQGAVSGYTF.

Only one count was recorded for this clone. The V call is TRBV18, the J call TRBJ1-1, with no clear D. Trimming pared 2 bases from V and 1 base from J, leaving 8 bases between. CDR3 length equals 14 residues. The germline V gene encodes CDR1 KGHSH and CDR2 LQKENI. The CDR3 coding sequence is TGTGCCAGCTCACCATCTAGACCGAACACTGAAGCTTTCTTT. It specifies CASSPSRPNTEAFF.

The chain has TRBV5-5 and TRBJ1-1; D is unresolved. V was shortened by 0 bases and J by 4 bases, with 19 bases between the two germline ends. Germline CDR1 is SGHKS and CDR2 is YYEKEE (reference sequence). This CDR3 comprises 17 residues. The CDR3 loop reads CASSLASVSLESTEAFF. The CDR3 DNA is TGTGCCAGCAGCTTGGCCTCGGTAAGCCTTGAAAGCACTGAAGCTTTCTTT.

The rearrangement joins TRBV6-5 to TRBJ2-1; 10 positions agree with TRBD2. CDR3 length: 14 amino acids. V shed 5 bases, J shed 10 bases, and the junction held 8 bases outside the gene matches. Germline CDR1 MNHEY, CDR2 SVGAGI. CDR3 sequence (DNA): TGTGCCAGCAGTCGGGGGACTAGCGTCGACGAGCAGTTCTTC. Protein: CASSRGTSVDEQFF.

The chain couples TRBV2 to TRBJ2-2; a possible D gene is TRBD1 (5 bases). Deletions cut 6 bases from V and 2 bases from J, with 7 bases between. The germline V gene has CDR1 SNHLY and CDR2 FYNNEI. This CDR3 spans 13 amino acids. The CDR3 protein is CASRDTNTGELFF. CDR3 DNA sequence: TGTGCCAGCAGGGACACAAACACCGGGGAGCTGTTTTTT.

The CDR3 nucleotides are TGTGCCAGCAGCACGGACAGGGTTGAAGCTTTCTTT. Its protein product is CASSTDRVEAFF. The chain combines TRBV5-4 with TRBJ1-1, with 8 bases aligning to TRBD1. With 4 bases clipped from V and 7 bases from J, the junction kept 3 bases outside the gene matches. The CDR3 contains 12 residues. Germline-derived CDR1 and CDR2 are SGHNT and YYREEE (reference sequence). Full variable domain (outside the CDR3, taken from reference TRBV5-4 and TRBJ1-1): ETGVTQSPTHLIKTRGQQVTLRCSSQSGHNTVSWYQQALGQGPQFIFQYYREEENGRGNFPPRFSGLQFPNYSSELNVNALELDDSALYLCASSTDRVEAFFGQGTRLTVV.

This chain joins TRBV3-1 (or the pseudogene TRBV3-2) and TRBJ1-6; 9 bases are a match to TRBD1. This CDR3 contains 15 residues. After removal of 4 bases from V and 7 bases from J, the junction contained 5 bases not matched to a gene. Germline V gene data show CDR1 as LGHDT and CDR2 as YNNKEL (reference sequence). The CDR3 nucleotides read TGTGCCAGCAGCCCCTCCGGGACAGGGAATTCACCCCTCCACTTT. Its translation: CASSPSGTGNSPLHF.

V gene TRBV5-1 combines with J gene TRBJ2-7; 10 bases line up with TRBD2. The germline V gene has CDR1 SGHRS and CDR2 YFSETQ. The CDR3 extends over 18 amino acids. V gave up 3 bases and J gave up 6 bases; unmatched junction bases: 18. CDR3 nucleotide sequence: TGCGCCAGCAGCTCTACCCGACTAGAGCGGGAGGGGGTACTCGAGCAGTACTTC. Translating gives CASSSTRLEREGVLEQYF.

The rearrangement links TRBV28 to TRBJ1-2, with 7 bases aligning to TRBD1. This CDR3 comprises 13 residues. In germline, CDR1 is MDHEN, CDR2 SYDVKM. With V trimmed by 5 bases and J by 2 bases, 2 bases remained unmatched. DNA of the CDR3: TGTGCCAGCAGTAAGACAGGGAACTATGGCTACACCTTC. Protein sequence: CASSKTGNYGYTF.

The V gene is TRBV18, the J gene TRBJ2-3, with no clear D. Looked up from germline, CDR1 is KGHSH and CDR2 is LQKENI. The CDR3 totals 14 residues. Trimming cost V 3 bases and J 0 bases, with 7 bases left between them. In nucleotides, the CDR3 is TGTGCCAGCTCACCTGGTACTAGCACAGATACGCAGTATTTT. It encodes CASSPGTSTDTQYF.

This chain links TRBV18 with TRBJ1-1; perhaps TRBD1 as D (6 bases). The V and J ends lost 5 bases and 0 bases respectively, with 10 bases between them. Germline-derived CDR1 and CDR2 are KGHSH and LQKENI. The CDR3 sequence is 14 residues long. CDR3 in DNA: TGTGCCAGCTCAGGGACAAAGGTGAACACTGAAGCTTTCTTT. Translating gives CASSGTKVNTEAFF.

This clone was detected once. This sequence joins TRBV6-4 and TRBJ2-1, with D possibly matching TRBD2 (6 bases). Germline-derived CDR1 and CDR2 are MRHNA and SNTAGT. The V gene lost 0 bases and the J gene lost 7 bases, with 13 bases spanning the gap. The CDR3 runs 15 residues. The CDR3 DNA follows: TGTGCCAGCAGTGACTCCTGGGGGGTCCAAAATGAGCAGTTCTTC. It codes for CASSDSWGVQNEQFF.

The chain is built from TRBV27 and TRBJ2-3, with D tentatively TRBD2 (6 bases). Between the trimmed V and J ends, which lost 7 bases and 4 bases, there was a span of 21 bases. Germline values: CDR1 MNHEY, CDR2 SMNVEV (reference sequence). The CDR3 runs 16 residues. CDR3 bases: TGTGCCAGCACCCCCCTGGGGGAGCGGGCTGCAGATACGCAGTATTTT. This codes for CASTPLGERAADTQYF.

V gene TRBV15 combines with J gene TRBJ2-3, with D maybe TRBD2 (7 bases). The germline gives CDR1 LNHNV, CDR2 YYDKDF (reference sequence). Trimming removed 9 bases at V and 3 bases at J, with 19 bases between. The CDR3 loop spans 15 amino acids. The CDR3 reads CATSSSGGGTDTQYF. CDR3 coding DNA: TGTGCCACTAGCTCTTCGGGGGGCGGAACAGATACGCAGTATTTT.

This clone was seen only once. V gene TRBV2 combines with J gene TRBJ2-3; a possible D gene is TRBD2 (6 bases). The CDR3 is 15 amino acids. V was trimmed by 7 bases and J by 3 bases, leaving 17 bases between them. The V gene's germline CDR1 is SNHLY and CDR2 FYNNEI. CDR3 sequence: CASKLGGWATDTQYF. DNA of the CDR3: TGTGCCAGCAAGCTTGGGGGGTGGGCTACAGATACGCAGTATTTT. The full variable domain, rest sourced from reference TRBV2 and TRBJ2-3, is EPEVTQTPSHQVTQMGQEVILRCVPISNHLYFYWYRQILGQKVEFLVSFYNNEISEKSEIFDDQFSVERPDGSNFTLKIRSTKLEDSAMYFCASKLGGWATDTQYFGPGTRLTVL.

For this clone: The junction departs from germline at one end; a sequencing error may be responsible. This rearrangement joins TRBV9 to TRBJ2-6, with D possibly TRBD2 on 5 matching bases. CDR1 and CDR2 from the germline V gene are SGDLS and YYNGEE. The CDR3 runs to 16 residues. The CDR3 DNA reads TGTGCCAGCAGCGTATCCCCGGAGGCGCTTACCAAGGTCCTGACTTTC. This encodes CASSVSPEALTKVLTF.

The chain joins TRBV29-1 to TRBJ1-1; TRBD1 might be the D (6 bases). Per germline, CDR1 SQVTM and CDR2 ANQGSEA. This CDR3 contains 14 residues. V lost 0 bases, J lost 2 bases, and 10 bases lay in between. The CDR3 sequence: CSVEDLGGNTEAFF. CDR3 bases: TGCAGCGTTGAAGACTTAGGGGGTAACACTGAAGCTTTCTTT.

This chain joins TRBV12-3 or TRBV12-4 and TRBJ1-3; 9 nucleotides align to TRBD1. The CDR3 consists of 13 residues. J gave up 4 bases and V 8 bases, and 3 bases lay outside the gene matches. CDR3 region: CASRTGAGNTIYF. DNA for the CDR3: TGTGCCAGCCGGACAGGGGCCGGAAACACCATATATTTT.

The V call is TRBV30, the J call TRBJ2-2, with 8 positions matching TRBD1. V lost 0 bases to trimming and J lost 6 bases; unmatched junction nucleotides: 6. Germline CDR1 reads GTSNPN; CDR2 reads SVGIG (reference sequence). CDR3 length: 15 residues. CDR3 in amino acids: CAWSVSPQGAGELFF. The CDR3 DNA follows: TGTGCCTGGAGTGTATCGCCACAGGGGGCCGGGGAGCTGTTTTTT.

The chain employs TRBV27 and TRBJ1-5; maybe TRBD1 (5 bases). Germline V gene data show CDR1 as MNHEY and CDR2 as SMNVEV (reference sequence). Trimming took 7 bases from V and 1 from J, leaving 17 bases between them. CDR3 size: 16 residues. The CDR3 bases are TGTGCCAGCAAGTATAGGGGAGGTTGGAGCAATCAGCCCCAGCATTTT. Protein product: CASKYRGGWSNQPQHF.

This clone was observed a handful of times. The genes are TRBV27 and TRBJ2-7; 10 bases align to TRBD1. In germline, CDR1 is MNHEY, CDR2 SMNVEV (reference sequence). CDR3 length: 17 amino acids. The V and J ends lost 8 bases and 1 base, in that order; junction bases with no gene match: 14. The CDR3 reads CASATGTGVARSYEQYF. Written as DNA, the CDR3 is TGTGCCAGCGCCACCGGGACAGGGGTAGCTAGGTCCTACGAGCAGTACTTC.

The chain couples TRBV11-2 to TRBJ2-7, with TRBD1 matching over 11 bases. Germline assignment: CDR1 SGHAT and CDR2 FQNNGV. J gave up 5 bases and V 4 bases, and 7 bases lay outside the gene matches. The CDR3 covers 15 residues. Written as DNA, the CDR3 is TGTGCCAGCAGCTCCCGGGACAGGGGGATGAACGAGCAGTACTTC. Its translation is CASSSRDRGMNEQYF.